These T cell receptor beta chains were read from a single sample in a study of blood T cell repertoires in COVID-19. Profiling relied on immunoSEQ multiplex PCR, and the TCRdb table lists in-frame clones only, not all of them. Of 200,000 to 250,000 clones listed, 80% were seen once; the top ten hold less than 6%. Material for sequencing was peripheral blood. The receptors shown here come from a woman in her seventies with acute or convalescent COVID-19. Each CDR3 is given with its conserved first and last residue. The order of the fields is CDR3 protein, CDR3 DNA, clone size, V gene, D gene, J gene. The D gene is left open where the match is weak. Some rows mark clone size as missing; the rest say once, few, many or name a class of expanded clone.

cdr3_aa: CASSNVGQGYNEKLFF; cdr3_nt: TGTGCCAGTAGTAACGTCGGACAGGGATACAATGAAAAACTGTTTTTT; clone_size: -; v_call: TRBV19; d_call: TRBD1; j_call: TRBJ1-4
cdr3_aa: CASRPTGPPYEQYF; cdr3_nt: TGTGCCAGCAGACCTACAGGACCTCCCTACGAGCAGTACTTC; clone_size: few; v_call: TRBV27; d_call: -; j_call: TRBJ2-7
cdr3_aa: CASKRDRDLYEQYF; cdr3_nt: TGTGCCAGCAAGAGGGACAGGGACCTCTACGAGCAGTACTTC; clone_size: -; v_call: TRBV2; d_call: TRBD1; j_call: TRBJ2-7
cdr3_aa: CASGGQPNSPLHF; cdr3_nt: TGTGCCAGCGGGGGACAGCCTAATTCACCCCTCCACTTT; clone_size: -; v_call: TRBV27; d_call: TRBD1; j_call: TRBJ1-6
cdr3_aa: CASSFRTGESGNTIYF; cdr3_nt: TGTGCCAGCAGCTTCCGGACAGGGGAGTCTGGAAACACCATATATTTT; clone_size: -; v_call: TRBV11-1; d_call: TRBD1; j_call: TRBJ1-3
cdr3_aa: CASSFGQAGRAFF; cdr3_nt: TGTGCCAGCAGTTTCGGACAGGCCGGGCGAGCTTTCTTT; clone_size: -; v_call: TRBV6-5; d_call: TRBD1; j_call: TRBJ1-1
cdr3_aa: CASSLDLQGYEQYF; cdr3_nt: TGTGCCAGCAGCTTAGACCTACAGGGCTACGAGCAGTACTTC; clone_size: -; v_call: TRBV11-2; d_call: -; j_call: TRBJ2-7
cdr3_aa: CARGVNTEAFF; cdr3_nt: TGTGCCAGAGGGGTGAACACTGAAGCTTTCTTT; clone_size: -; v_call: TRBV25-1; d_call: -; j_call: TRBJ1-1
cdr3_aa: CASSLVQWDYGYTF; cdr3_nt: TGTGCCAGCAGTTTAGTACAGTGGGACTATGGCTACACCTTC; clone_size: -; v_call: TRBV28; d_call: -; j_call: TRBJ1-2
cdr3_aa: CASSKQGNQPQHF; cdr3_nt: TGTGCCAGCAGTAAACAGGGCAATCAGCCCCAGCATTTT; clone_size: -; v_call: TRBV6-5; d_call: -; j_call: TRBJ1-5
cdr3_aa: CASGTENYEQYF; cdr3_nt: TGCGCCAGCGGGACAGAGAACTACGAGCAGTACTTC; clone_size: -; v_call: TRBV5-1; d_call: TRBD1; j_call: TRBJ2-7
cdr3_aa: CASSLRQGGTGELFF; cdr3_nt: TGTGCCAGCAGCTTACGACAGGGAGGCACCGGGGAGCTGTTTTTT; clone_size: few; v_call: TRBV5-8; d_call: -; j_call: TRBJ2-2
cdr3_aa: CASSFGGAHYGYTF; cdr3_nt: TGTGCCAGCAGTTTCGGCGGAGCCCACTATGGCTACACCTTC; clone_size: -; v_call: TRBV28; d_call: -; j_call: TRBJ1-2
cdr3_aa: CASSKRTGGDTEAFF; cdr3_nt: TGTGCCAGCAGCAAGAGAACAGGGGGAGACACTGAAGCTTTCTTT; clone_size: -; v_call: TRBV5-4; d_call: TRBD1; j_call: TRBJ1-1
cdr3_aa: CASSSPGLGRAENYEQYF; cdr3_nt: TGTGCCAGCAGCTCACCAGGGTTAGGGCGCGCGGAGAACTACGAGCAGTACTTC; clone_size: -; v_call: TRBV7-6; d_call: -; j_call: TRBJ2-7
cdr3_aa: CASSRGRGTEAFF; cdr3_nt: TGTGCCAGTAGTAGGGGGCGCGGCACTGAAGCTTTCTTT; clone_size: -; v_call: TRBV19; d_call: -; j_call: TRBJ1-1
cdr3_aa: CAISGSSGSTDTQYF; cdr3_nt: TGTGCCATCAGTGGGTCTAGCGGGAGCACAGATACGCAGTATTTT; clone_size: -; v_call: TRBV10-3; d_call: TRBD2; j_call: TRBJ2-3
cdr3_aa: CSVVEQHYEQYF; cdr3_nt: TGCAGCGTTGTTGAACAGCACTACGAGCAGTACTTC; clone_size: few; v_call: TRBV29-1; d_call: -; j_call: TRBJ2-7
cdr3_aa: CASSQIIGTGYEQYF; cdr3_nt: TGTGCCAGCAGTCAAATAATAGGGACAGGCTACGAGCAGTACTTC; clone_size: -; v_call: TRBV28; d_call: TRBD1; j_call: TRBJ2-7
cdr3_aa: CASSQGPVQETQYF; cdr3_nt: TGTGCCAGCAGCCAAGGGCCCGTCCAAGAGACCCAGTACTTC; clone_size: -; v_call: TRBV3-1/TRBV3-2; d_call: -; j_call: TRBJ2-5
cdr3_aa: CASRTGVEQYF; cdr3_nt: TGTGCCAGCAGGACAGGGGTGGAGCAGTACTTC; clone_size: few; v_call: TRBV27; d_call: TRBD1; j_call: TRBJ2-7
cdr3_aa: CASSPTWGERTEAFF; cdr3_nt: TGTGCCAGTAGTCCTACCTGGGGGGAGAGGACTGAAGCTTTCTTT; clone_size: -; v_call: TRBV19; d_call: -; j_call: TRBJ1-1
cdr3_aa: CASRTAGRTEAFF; cdr3_nt: TGTGCCAGCAGAACGGCAGGGCGGACTGAAGCTTTCTTT; clone_size: -; v_call: TRBV12-3/TRBV12-4; d_call: -; j_call: TRBJ1-1
cdr3_aa: CASSERLAITGELFF; cdr3_nt: TGTGCCAGCAGTGAAAGACTAGCGATCACCGGGGAGCTGTTTTTT; clone_size: -; v_call: TRBV2; d_call: TRBD2; j_call: TRBJ2-2
cdr3_aa: CASSVGRSSYEQYF; cdr3_nt: TGTGCCAGCAGCGTAGGTAGGAGCTCCTACGAGCAGTACTTC; clone_size: -; v_call: TRBV9; d_call: -; j_call: TRBJ2-7
cdr3_aa: CSGGQEYEQYF; cdr3_nt: TGCAGTGGGGGACAGGAATACGAGCAGTACTTC; clone_size: -; v_call: TRBV29-1; d_call: TRBD1; j_call: TRBJ2-7
cdr3_aa: CASSEDSGDQPQHF; cdr3_nt: TGTGCCAGTAGTGAGGACAGTGGGGATCAGCCCCAGCATTTT; clone_size: once; v_call: TRBV19; d_call: -; j_call: TRBJ1-5
cdr3_aa: CSASLGLGVIANTGELFF; cdr3_nt: TGCAGTGCTAGTCTCGGACTAGGGGTAATCGCGAACACCGGGGAGCTGTTTTTT; clone_size: -; v_call: TRBV20-1; d_call: TRBD2; j_call: TRBJ2-2
cdr3_aa: CAWSGQQNTEAFF; cdr3_nt: TGTGCCTGGAGTGGACAGCAGAACACTGAAGCTTTCTTT; clone_size: -; v_call: TRBV30; d_call: -; j_call: TRBJ1-1
cdr3_aa: CASSQDLYGYTF; cdr3_nt: TGTGCCAGCAGCCAAGATCTGTATGGCTACACCTTC; clone_size: -; v_call: TRBV3-1/TRBV3-2; d_call: -; j_call: TRBJ1-2
cdr3_aa: CASSPDGGVGEKLFF; cdr3_nt: TGTGCCAGCAGCCCCGACGGGGGGGTTGGGGAAAAACTGTTTTTT; clone_size: few; v_call: TRBV7-2; d_call: -; j_call: TRBJ1-4
cdr3_aa: CASSEEGSTGRPDTQYF; cdr3_nt: TGTGCCAGCAGTGAGGAGGGGTCGACAGGGAGGCCAGATACGCAGTATTTT; clone_size: -; v_call: TRBV6-4; d_call: -; j_call: TRBJ2-3
cdr3_aa: CATMPGLAGNTGELFF; cdr3_nt: TGTGCCACCATGCCGGGACTAGCGGGAAACACCGGGGAGCTGTTTTTT; clone_size: -; v_call: TRBV2; d_call: TRBD2; j_call: TRBJ2-2
cdr3_aa: CASSPSETQYF; cdr3_nt: TGTGCCAGCTCCCCGAGCGAGACCCAGTACTTC; clone_size: once; v_call: TRBV18; d_call: -; j_call: TRBJ2-5
cdr3_aa: CASSLEAYQPQHF; cdr3_nt: TGTGCCAGCAGTTTAGAGGCATATCAGCCCCAGCATTTT; clone_size: -; v_call: TRBV28; d_call: -; j_call: TRBJ1-5
cdr3_aa: CASSSMGAGTGELFF; cdr3_nt: TGTGCCAGCAGCTCAATGGGAGCGGGCACCGGGGAGCTGTTTTTT; clone_size: -; v_call: TRBV3-1/TRBV3-2; d_call: -; j_call: TRBJ2-2